This is a list of T cell receptor beta chains from one sample in a study of identifying expanded T cells in peripheral blood. The method was immunoSEQ multiplex PCR; TCRdb's version includes in-frame clones alone and lacks a portion of them. The sample has some 75,000 clones, almost 90% seen once; the top ten hold around 3%. Sequenced material: blood. The source is a person aged 18 to 75 in good health. CDR3s include the opening cysteine and the closing phenylalanine or tryptophan. The D gene is left open where the match is weak. Clone size is not always given. Where it is, it says once, few, many or a class for expanded clones.

abundance	v_gene	d_gene	j_gene	CDR3nt	CDR3aa
once	TRBV9	TRBD1	TRBJ2-1	TGTGCCAGCAGCCCGCGGGACAGGTTATTCAGGGAGCAGTTCTTC	CASSPRDRLFREQFF
few	TRBV28	TRBD1	TRBJ2-7	TGTGCCAGCAGTGGGGGACAGGGGCGCGAGATTCGACTCTACGAGCAGTACTTC	CASSGGQGREIRLYEQYF
NA	TRBV6-6	TRBD1	TRBJ2-7	TGTGCCAGCAGTTACTCCCCGGGACAGGGATACGAGCAGTACTTC	CASSYSPGQGYEQYF
NA	TRBV18	TRBD1	TRBJ1-2	TGTGCCAGCTCACCATTTGGACAGGGGGGTTTGGCCAATGGCTACACCTTC	CASSPFGQGGLANGYTF
once	TRBV7-2	NA	TRBJ2-3	TGTGCCAGCAGCTTAGAGGGTAACCTCGGAGATACGCAGTATTTT	CASSLEGNLGDTQYF
NA	TRBV10-1	TRBD2	TRBJ2-1	TGCGCCAGCCCCAAGTGCCCCCTAGCGGGGCCATGCTATGAGCAGTTCTTC	CASPKCPLAGPCYEQFF
NA	TRBV21-1	NA	TRBJ2-1	TGTGCCAGCAGCAAAGGCCGACAGGGAGCTGGAGGGAGGGACAATGAGCAGTTCTTC	CASSKGRQGAGGRDNEQFF
NA	TRBV5-6	NA	TRBJ2-7	TGTGCCAGCAGCCGAACAGGGCAAGGGCAGTACTTC	CASSRTGQGQYF
few	TRBV21-1	NA	TRBJ2-1	TGTGCCAGCAGCATGTTGGAGACTCTAAATGAGCAGTTCTTC	CASSMLETLNEQFF
once	TRBV28	NA	TRBJ1-5	TGTGCCAGCAGTTCGACGGACCTCAATCAGCCCCAGCATTTT	CASSSTDLNQPQHF
NA	TRBV7-2	NA	TRBJ1-5	TGTGCCAGCAGCCCCAGGGACGGAAGCAATCAGCCCCAGCATTTT	CASSPRDGSNQPQHF
NA	TRBV7-2	TRBD2	TRBJ2-1	TGTGCCAGCAGCCCCAAAGCGGGGGGGTTCTCCTACAATGAGCAGTTCTTC	CASSPKAGGFSYNEQFF
NA	TRBV7-8	NA	TRBJ2-5	TGTGCCAGCAGACCCGGCAGGGGGGTGGCAGAGACCCAGTACTTC	CASRPGRGVAETQYF
NA	TRBV27	NA	TRBJ2-6	TGTGCCAGCAGCGACAACTTGGGCGGGGCCAACGTCCTGACTTTC	CASSDNLGGANVLTF